What follows describes a single TCR beta chain. Here immunoSEQ multiplex PCR was the method, and the copy in TCRdb shows in-frame clones only, minus some. The data hold about 2.3 million clones, with around 93% observed a single time. This specimen comes from a study of shared clonotypes between healthy human individuals. Whole-study context: The cohort comprised a couple of women and a few men. Their ages spanned 18 to 49 years.

The length of the CDR3 is 14 residues. With 4 bases clipped from V and 5 bases from J, the junction kept 7 bases outside the gene matches. CDR1 and CDR2 from the germline V gene are LNHDA and SQIVND (reference sequence). Source material: naive CD4+ T cells from PBMCs. Subset here: CD45RA+ positively selected. This clonotype was sampled from a man in his late teens or twenties in good health. Some clones in this sample may be carry-over from other donors' samples. This sequence joins TRBV19 and TRBJ2-7; TRBD2 agrees at 8 bases. This CDR3 is CASSNAGGYDEQYF. The DNA for the CDR3 is TGTGCCAGTAGTAATGCGGGAGGTTACGACGAGCAGTACTTC.